The 2 T cell receptor beta chains given below trace back to one sample, sequenced in a study of blood T cell repertoires in COVID-19 (dated by TCRdb to about 2020). Library prep was done by the immunoSEQ multiplex PCR assay. TCRdb stores this immuneACCESS table with in-frame sequences only. Part of the clones is absent; in the studies checked, under half of the shortfall reflects unresolved V genes, and no reason is known for the rest. The sample data list fewer than 200,000 clones, and approximately 84% of these were observed just once. Roughly 8.3% of the sample is in the top ten clones. What was sequenced was peripheral blood. Receptor source: a woman in her sixties or seventies with COVID-19, enrolled during active disease.

This clone was recorded once. The chain combines TRBV11-2 with TRBJ1-3; D is unclear. The CDR3 extends over 15 amino acids. From germline, CDR1 is SGHAT and CDR2 FQNNGV. Trimming stripped 0 bases from V and 1 base from J, with 7 bases between. CDR3 in amino acids: CASSLDLRSGNTIYF. Written as DNA, the CDR3 is TGTGCCAGCAGCTTAGATTTGAGGTCTGGAAACACCATATATTTT.

This rearrangement joins TRBV4-1 to TRBJ1-4, with 7 nucleotides matching TRBD1. CDR1 is MGHRA, CDR2 YSYEKL, per germline. This CDR3 is 15 amino acids long. V shed 6 bases, J shed 6 bases, and the junction held 10 bases outside the gene matches. The CDR3 bases are TGCGCCAGCAGTCCAACAGGGGTAGCTTATGAAAAACTGTTTTTT. Translated, it gives CASSPTGVAYEKLFF.